This T cell receptor beta chain was captured in a study of T cell repertoires in cytomegalovirus infection. For the study at large: In public TCR beta signatures, there were indications of both CMV infection and matching HLA type. General study points: Individuals carrying CMV plus the relevant HLA were identified by cumulative frequency of public TCR beta families. CMV-specific HLA-C-restricted TCR beta clonotypes dominated the ex vivo response.

MiXCR, run by TCRdb on the reads, gives a single entry per CDR3 protein. The sample has about 300,000 distinct CDR3 sequences, roughly 25% seen once. As regards this clonotype: Its antigen remains unidentified.

The V gene lost 2 bases and the J gene lost 3 bases, with 10 bases spanning the gap. This CDR3 has 14 residues. CDR1 ENHRY and CDR2 SYGVKD come from the germline V gene. J is TRBJ2-5 and V is TRBV10-3; D gene unclear. The specimen was PBMCs. This receptor was obtained from a human donor in good health (CMV status not recorded). Some clones in this sample may be carry-over from other donors' samples. CDR3 nucleotides: TGTGCCATCAGTGAGAGGCTAGATAAAGAGACCCAGTACTTC. Amino acid sequence: CAISERLDKETQYF.